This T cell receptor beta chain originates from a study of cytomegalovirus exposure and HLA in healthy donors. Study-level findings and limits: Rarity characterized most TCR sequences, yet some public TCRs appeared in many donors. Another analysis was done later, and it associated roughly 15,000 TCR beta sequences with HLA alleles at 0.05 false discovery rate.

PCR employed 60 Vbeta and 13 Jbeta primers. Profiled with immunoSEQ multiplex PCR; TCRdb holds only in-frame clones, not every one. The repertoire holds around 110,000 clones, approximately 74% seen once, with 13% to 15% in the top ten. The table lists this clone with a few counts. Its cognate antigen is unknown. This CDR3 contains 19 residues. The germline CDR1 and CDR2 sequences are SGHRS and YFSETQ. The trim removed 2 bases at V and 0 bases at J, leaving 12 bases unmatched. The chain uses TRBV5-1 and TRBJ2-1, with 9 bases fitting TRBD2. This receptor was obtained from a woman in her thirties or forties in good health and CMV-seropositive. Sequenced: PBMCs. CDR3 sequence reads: CASSFSGGGESSSYNEQFF. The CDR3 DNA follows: TGCGCCAGCAGCTTCTCGGGCGGGGGGGAATCGAGCTCCTACAATGAGCAGTTCTTC.